What follows are 31 T cell receptor beta chains derived from one specimen sequenced in a study of control samples from healthy donors and cancer patients. Data came from immunoSEQ multiplex PCR; TCRdb stores just in-frame clones and leaves some out. The profile shows around 250,000 clones, roughly four fifths of them singletons. Sequenced material: PBMCs. The receptors derive from a woman in her fifties or sixties with lung cancer.

A note on this clone: Germline is not matched at one junction end, which may reflect a read error. The chain couples TRBV11-3 to TRBJ2-7, with 8 bases aligning to TRBD1. CDR1 is SGHNT, CDR2 YENEEA, per germline. The CDR3 has 14 residues. The CDR3 nucleotides read TGTGCCAGCAGTTTAGGACAGGGAGGCTACGAGCAGTACTTC. Translation gives CASSLGQGGYEQYF.

The chain employs TRBV10-3 and TRBJ1-6; the D gene is possibly TRBD1 (6 bases). Per the germline V gene, CDR1 is ENHRY and CDR2 is SYGVKD. The CDR3 loop spans 13 amino acids. V lost 9 bases, J lost 5 bases, and 11 bases lay in between. CDR3 protein: CAIADSNNSPLHF. The CDR3, as DNA: TGTGCCATAGCGGACAGCAATAATTCACCCCTCCACTTT.

This clone came up a few times. The chain links TRBV10-3 to TRBJ2-6, with D perhaps assigned TRBD1 or TRBD2 (6 bases each). V was pared by 6 bases and J by 0 bases, with 18 bases between. The CDR3 runs to 18 residues. The germline gives CDR1 ENHRY, CDR2 SYGVKD. CDR3 in amino acids: CAIRSGDKGGSGANVLTF. In DNA, the CDR3 is TGTGCCATCAGAAGTGGGGACAAGGGGGGCTCTGGGGCCAACGTCCTGACTTTC.

The chain employs TRBV5-4 and TRBJ1-2; D is possibly TRBD1 (5 bases). Germline V gives CDR1 SGHNT, CDR2 YYREEE (reference sequence). The ends were cut back, 0 bases at V and 6 bases at J, with 6 bases in the middle. The CDR3 sequence is 12 residues long. CDR3: CASSLGGDGYTF. In DNA form, the CDR3 reads TGTGCCAGCAGCTTGGGGGGGGATGGCTACACCTTC.

The V call is TRBV30, the J call TRBJ1-1; a weak D match, TRBD1 (5 bases). The germline V and J ends were trimmed by 1 base and 4 bases, with 10 bases remaining between them. The CDR3 runs to 13 residues. Germline lookup yields CDR1 GTSNPN and CDR2 SVGIG (reference sequence). The CDR3 DNA reads as TGTGCCTGGAGTGGGCAGGGTATCACTGAAGCTTTCTTT. Translating gives CAWSGQGITEAFF.

CDR3 nucleotides: TGTGCCAGCAGCTTACAAGGGGCCTCCTACAATGAGCAGTTCTTC. As protein: CASSLQGASYNEQFF. V and J are TRBV7-3 and TRBJ2-1; perhaps TRBD1 as D (5 bases). V lost 2 bases and J 0 bases, leaving 8 bases between the germline ends. CDR1 SGHTA and CDR2 FQGTGA come from the germline V gene. CDR3 length: 15 residues.

This clone has only a few counts. The chain links TRBV7-8 to TRBJ2-7; weak D call: TRBD2 (6 bases). Germline V gene data show CDR1 as SGHVS and CDR2 as FQNEAQ. The ends were cut back, 0 bases at V and 3 bases at J, with 12 bases in the middle. The CDR3 loop spans 15 amino acids. CDR3 loop: CASSLARGSYYEQYF. CDR3 bases: TGTGCCAGCAGCTTAGCGCGGGGTAGCTACTACGAGCAGTACTTC.

The count of this clone is one. The chain uses TRBV7-2 and TRBJ2-7; TRBD2 matches 14 bases. CDR1 SGHTA and CDR2 FQGNSA come from the germline V gene. J was trimmed by 6 bases and V by 3 bases; bases with no gene match: 1. The CDR3 totals 14 residues. CDR3: CASSFGLAGGEQYF. The CDR3 DNA follows: TGTGCCAGCAGCTTTGGACTAGCGGGAGGCGAGCAGTACTTC. The full variable domain, completed using reference TRBV7-2 and TRBJ2-7, is GAGVSQSPSNKVTEKGKDVELRCDPISGHTALYWYRQSLGQGLEFLIYFQGNSAPDKSGLPSDRFSAERTGGSVSTLTIQRTQQEDSAVYLCASSFGLAGGEQYFGPGTRLTVT.

V and J are TRBV28 and TRBJ2-1; 9 bases line up with TRBD2. In germline, CDR1 is MDHEN, CDR2 SYDVKM. The V segment lost 7 bases and the J segment 11 bases; nucleotides outside the gene matches: 15. This CDR3 is 15 amino acids long. The CDR3 sequence is CASTTSFLAGDQQFF. The CDR3 DNA follows: TGTGCCAGCACCACTAGTTTTTTAGCGGGAGACCAGCAGTTCTTC.

This chain connects TRBV18 to TRBJ2-5; TRBD2 matches 7 bases. After removal of 3 bases from V and 10 bases from J, the junction contained 11 bases not matched to a gene. The CDR3 totals 14 residues. CDR1 is KGHSH and CDR2 is LQKENI in the germline V gene. The CDR3 DNA sequence: TGTGCCAGCTCACCGTCCGGGACTATCGTTTTCCAGTACTTC. Protein: CASSPSGTIVFQYF.

V is TRBV12-3 or TRBV12-4 and J is TRBJ2-2, with D possibly matching TRBD1 (6 bases). V was trimmed by 6 bases and J by 10 bases, leaving 15 bases between them. The CDR3 is 13 amino acids. The CDR3 DNA reads as TGTGCCAGCAGCCTCGTGGGGGCGGCGGAGCTGTTTTTT. Amino acid sequence: CASSLVGAAELFF.

Notes on this clone: This CDR3 is also generated by other DNA sequences in the sample. The genes are TRBV5-1 and TRBJ2-5; 7 bases line up with TRBD2. Unmatched junction bases numbered 5, after V lost 4 bases and J lost 2 bases. The CDR3 totals 14 residues. CDR1 and CDR2 (germline): SGHRS, YFSETQ. CDR3 DNA sequence: TGCGCCAGCAGCCGCGGGGGATCTCAAGAGACCCAGTACTTC. This sequence encodes CASSRGGSQETQYF.

This chain links TRBV28 with TRBJ2-7; 7 nucleotides match TRBD2. V lost 3 bases to trimming and J lost 4 bases; unmatched junction nucleotides: 6. There are 14 residues in the CDR3. CDR1 is MDHEN and CDR2 is SYDVKM in the germline V gene. In DNA, the CDR3 is TGTGCCAGCAGTTTGCCCCTAGCGGAGTACGAGCAGTACTTC. Protein product: CASSLPLAEYEQYF.

The J gene is TRBJ2-5, the V gene TRBV7-9; D not resolved. V lost 1 base, J lost 5 bases, and 8 bases lay in between. This CDR3 is built from 13 residues. The germline CDR1 and CDR2 sequences are SEHNR and FQNEAQ (reference sequence). The CDR3 spells CASSLGSWETQYF. The CDR3 DNA sequence: TGTGCCAGCAGCTTAGGGAGTTGGGAGACCCAGTACTTC.

The V call is TRBV10-3, the J call TRBJ1-2; D not resolved. Deletions cut 0 bases from V and 8 bases from J, with 16 bases between. Per germline, CDR1 ENHRY and CDR2 SYGVKD. The CDR3 extends over 15 amino acids. CDR3 DNA sequence: TGTGCCATCAGTGAGTCGGGGTGGGCAGGTGGAGGCTACACCTTC. This codes for CAISESGWAGGGYTF.

The chain couples TRBV7-6 to TRBJ2-3; 9 bases fit TRBD2. J lost 1 base, V lost 5 bases, and 4 bases had no gene match. The length of the CDR3 is 15 residues. CDR1 is SGHVS and CDR2 is FNYEAQ in the germline V gene. CDR3: CASSPLAGGTDTQYF. CDR3 sequence (DNA): TGTGCCAGCAGCCCATTAGCGGGGGGCACAGATACGCAGTATTTT.

A note on this clone: Other DNA sequences in the same sample also yield this CDR3. The CDR3 DNA reads TGCGCCAGCAGCTCGGGACAGGGATTCGAGACCCAGTACTTC. Translated, it gives CASSSGQGFETQYF. The J gene is TRBJ2-5, the V gene TRBV5-1; 9 nucleotides agree with TRBD1. V shed 3 bases and J 5 bases; nucleotides not matched to a gene: 5. The CDR3 consists of 14 residues. Germline lookup yields CDR1 SGHRS and CDR2 YFSETQ.

The chain is built from TRBV11-3 and TRBJ1-1, with D unresolved. The V gene lost 2 bases and the J gene lost 5 bases, with 9 bases spanning the gap. CDR1 is SGHNT and CDR2 is YENEEA in the germline V gene. The length of the CDR3 is 13 residues. CDR3 DNA sequence: TGTGCCAGCAGCTTACTCCGGGAAACTGAAGCTTTCTTT. This sequence encodes CASSLLRETEAFF. Full variable domain (rest looked up from reference TRBV11-3 and TRBJ1-1): EAGVVQSPRYKIIEKKQPVAFWCNPISGHNTLYWYLQNLGQGPELLIRYENEEAVDDSQLPKDRFSAERLKGVDSTLKIQPAELGDSAVYLCASSLLRETEAFFGQGTRLTVV.

As DNA, the CDR3 is TGTGCCAGTACGGACAGGGGGGGATTCTTGACCGGGGAGCTGTTTTTT. The encoded protein is CASTDRGGFLTGELFF. The genes are TRBV19 and TRBJ2-2; 10 nucleotides align to TRBD1. Trimming took 7 bases from V and 5 from J; bases not matched to a gene: 10. CDR1 LNHDA and CDR2 SQIVND come from the germline V gene (reference sequence). CDR3 length equals 16 residues.

The sample holds many counts of this clone. Other nucleotide sequences in the sample specify the same CDR3. J is TRBJ1-2 and V is TRBV3-1 (or the pseudogene TRBV3-2); D gene ambiguous. V lost 4 bases and J 2 bases, leaving 8 bases between the germline ends. The CDR3 totals 13 residues. Germline V gives CDR1 LGHDT, CDR2 YNNKEL (reference sequence). The CDR3 loop is CASSPDTNYGYTF. CDR3 nucleotide sequence: TGTGCCAGCAGCCCAGACACGAACTATGGCTACACCTTC.

The V gene is TRBV11-2, the J gene TRBJ1-2; unclear D gene. The germline gives CDR1 SGHAT, CDR2 FQNNGV. This CDR3 region has 14 residues. V lost 2 bases to trimming and J lost 0 bases, with 7 bases between them. The CDR3 spells CASSLRLANYGYTF. The CDR3 DNA follows: TGTGCCAGCAGCTTACGGCTAGCTAACTATGGCTACACCTTC.

The genes are TRBV7-3 and TRBJ2-3; D is possibly TRBD1 (6 bases). V was clipped by 4 bases and J by 1 base, with 9 bases between them. Germline V CDR1 and CDR2: SGHTA, FQGTGA. The CDR3 runs to 14 residues. CDR3 protein: CASSSNRGTDTQYF. In nucleotides, the CDR3 is TGTGCCAGCAGCTCCAACAGGGGCACAGATACGCAGTATTTT.

The chain couples TRBV7-9 to TRBJ1-3; no firm D call. The CDR3 has 15 residues. The ends were cut back, 6 bases at V and 0 bases at J, with 12 bases in the middle. The germline gives CDR1 SEHNR, CDR2 FQNEAQ (reference sequence). The DNA of the CDR3 is TGTGCCAGCAGACCGACATTCAGCTCTGGAAACACCATATATTTT. Protein product: CASRPTFSSGNTIYF.

The chain uses TRBV5-1 and TRBJ2-3; 9 bases agree with TRBD1. The CDR3 contains 18 residues. CDR1 and CDR2 (germline): SGHRS, YFSETQ. Trimming cost V 0 bases and J 2 bases; bases outside gene matches: 10. The CDR3 coding sequence is TGCGCCAGCAGCTTGGTCCCACCGGGACAGGGCCTCACAGATACGCAGTATTTT. Protein product: CASSLVPPGQGLTDTQYF.

The V and J genes are TRBV5-4 and TRBJ1-6; TRBD1 matches at 7 bases. Germline CDR1 reads SGHNT; CDR2 reads YYREEE (reference sequence). V lost 3 bases to trimming and J lost 9 bases; unmatched junction nucleotides: 12. The CDR3 spans 16 residues. CDR3: CASSSETGTDVSPLHF. CDR3 DNA: TGTGCCAGCAGCTCAGAAACCGGGACAGACGTTTCACCCCTCCACTTT.

The chain couples TRBV7-8 to TRBJ1-1, with 7 bases fitting TRBD1. From germline, CDR1 is SGHVS and CDR2 FQNEAQ. This CDR3 spans 14 amino acids. Unmatched junction bases numbered 7, after V lost 7 bases and J lost 2 bases. The CDR3 loop is CASIQGTVNTEAFF. The CDR3 coding sequence is TGTGCCAGCATCCAAGGGACAGTCAACACTGAAGCTTTCTTT. Looking up the rest from reference TRBV7-8 and TRBJ1-1 gives the full variable domain: GAGVSQSPRYKVAKRGQDVALRCDPISGHVSLFWYQQALGQGPEFLTYFQNEAQLDKSGLPSDRFFAERPEGSVSTLKIQRTQQEDSAVYLCASIQGTVNTEAFFGQGTRLTVV.

This sequence joins TRBV5-5 and TRBJ2-2; D might be TRBD2 (6 bases). The CDR3 is 14 residues long. Germline V gene sequence: CDR1 SGHKS, CDR2 YYEKEE (reference sequence). V was clipped by 2 bases and J by 5 bases, with 10 bases between them. The CDR3 reads CASSLYGGTGELFF. The CDR3 DNA sequence: TGTGCCAGCAGCTTATATGGGGGGACCGGGGAGCTGTTTTTT.

This sequence joins TRBV18 and TRBJ1-1, with TRBD1 matching over 7 bases. The CDR3 is made up of 15 amino acids. The J segment lost 0 bases and the V segment lost 5 bases, leaving 6 bases of the junction unmatched. The germline CDR1 and CDR2 sequences are KGHSH and LQKENI. CDR3 loop: CASSLGQAVNTEAFF. Here the CDR3 DNA reads TGTGCCAGCTCATTAGGACAGGCAGTGAACACTGAAGCTTTCTTT.

The chain carries TRBV28 and TRBJ2-7; D tentatively reads TRBD1 or TRBD2 (5 bases each). Germline values: CDR1 MDHEN, CDR2 SYDVKM. The CDR3 loop spans 14 amino acids. Trimming shortened V by 5 bases and J by 2 bases, and 13 bases separated the two germline ends. The CDR3 sequence: CASSPRDLAYEQYF. The CDR3 DNA reads as TGTGCCAGCAGTCCCCGGGACCTAGCCTACGAGCAGTACTTC.

J is TRBJ2-1 and V is TRBV5-4; D call uncertain. The V gene lost 4 bases and the J gene lost 7 bases, with 12 bases spanning the gap. Per the germline V gene, CDR1 is SGHNT and CDR2 is YYREEE (reference sequence). This CDR3 is 13 amino acids long. The CDR3 region has the DNA TGTGCCAGCAGCGCCCCCCTCGAGAATGAGCAGTTCTTC. Its translation is CASSAPLENEQFF.

In this sample, this clone turned up many times. The J gene is TRBJ1-4, the V gene TRBV15; D call uncertain. The CDR3 totals 16 residues. Trimming took 3 bases from V and 6 from J, leaving 17 bases between them. In germline, CDR1 is LNHNV, CDR2 YYDKDF (reference sequence). CDR3 in DNA: TGTGCCACCAGCAGGGACGCCTTGCCTCGGGATGAAAAACTGTTTTTT. Translating it yields CATSRDALPRDEKLFF. Full variable domain (missing parts from reference TRBV15 and TRBJ1-4): DAMVIQNPRYQVTQFGKPVTLSCSQTLNHNVMYWYQQKSSQAPKLLFHYYDKDFNNEADTPDNFQSRRPNTSFCFLDIRSPGLGDTAMYLCATSRDALPRDEKLFFGSGTQLSVL.